Listed here are 31 T cell receptor beta chains from one sample, sequenced in a study of blood T cells in healthy people across ages. Primers used in a second PCR of roughly 6 to 11 cycles were a sample-barcoded 5' primer and a J-beta primer mix. Via MiXCR, TCRdb re-called the 5' RACE reads, giving one row per CDR3 protein. The sample lists a few hundred thousand distinct CDR3 sequences; approximately 26% were seen once. A further study also used this sample, focusing on T cells of mothers and their children.

Sample: blood. These receptors were collected from a boy between 2 and 10 years old in good health.

This clonotype was picked up a small number of times. The chain carries TRBV9 and TRBJ2-1; TRBD2 matches at 9 bases. CDR3 length equals 19 residues. V lost 0 bases, J lost 2 bases, and 12 bases stayed unmatched. Germline V gives CDR1 SGDLS, CDR2 YYNGEE. The CDR3: CASSVGLAGAPGAYNEQFF. The CDR3, as DNA: TGTGCCAGCAGCGTAGGGTTAGCGGGAGCCCCCGGGGCCTACAATGAGCAGTTCTTC.

This clonotype was detected only a few times. The chain carries TRBV7-6 and TRBJ1-2, with a tentative D call TRBD1 (5 bases). Trimming removed 5 bases at V and 6 bases at J, with 16 bases between. Germline V lookup: CDR1 SGHVS, CDR2 FNYEAQ. This CDR3 region has 14 residues. The CDR3 DNA is TGTGCCAGCAGCCGAGACGGGACCGGGGATGGCTACACCTTC. It is translated as CASSRDGTGDGYTF.

This clonotype was picked up many times. The genes are TRBV14 and TRBJ2-7; D might be TRBD2 (6 bases). Germline values: CDR1 SGHDN, CDR2 FVKESK. The CDR3 contains 12 residues. V dropped 4 bases and J dropped 6 bases, with 10 bases sitting between them. The CDR3: CASSLPGLEQYF. CDR3 nucleotide sequence: TGTGCCAGCAGCCTTCCGGGACTCGAGCAGTACTTC.

The chain links TRBV3-1 to TRBJ2-7, with TRBD2 matching over 8 bases. Germline V gene data show CDR1 as LGHDT and CDR2 as YNNKEL (reference sequence). The ends lost 1 base at V and 6 bases at J; junction bases unmatched: 8. The CDR3 is 15 residues long. The CDR3 is CASSQGLGGAVEQYF. CDR3 nucleotides: TGTGCCAGCAGCCAAGGGCTCGGGGGGGCTGTCGAGCAGTACTTC.

At least ten counts were recorded for this clonotype. J is TRBJ1-2 and V is TRBV2, with 7 bases matching TRBD1. V lost 1 base, J lost 8 bases, and 7 bases stayed unmatched. Germline V gene lookup returns CDR1 SNHLY and CDR2 FYNNEI. This CDR3 region has 14 residues. This CDR3 is CASSEVAGGEGYTF. In nucleotides, the CDR3 is TGTGCCAGCAGTGAAGTCGCAGGGGGAGAAGGCTACACCTTC.

This clonotype was observed a few times. The chain has TRBV7-2 and TRBJ2-5; the D call may be TRBD1 or TRBD2 (5 bases each). Trimming cost V 3 bases and J 1 base, with 12 bases left between them. This CDR3 has 15 amino acids. Germline V CDR1 and CDR2: SGHTA, FQGNSA. The CDR3 DNA follows: TGTGCCAGCAGCTTGTCCGCAGGGAGCCAAGAGACCCAGTACTTC. Its protein is CASSLSAGSQETQYF.

This clonotype was picked up a small number of times. The rearrangement joins TRBV12-3 or TRBV12-4 to TRBJ2-5; a weak D match, TRBD2 (5 bases). The V gene lost 1 base and the J gene lost 2 bases, with 14 bases spanning the gap. The CDR3 has 16 amino acids. This chain's CDR3 is CASSLGPGKSQETQYF. The CDR3 DNA follows: TGTGCCAGCAGTTTAGGCCCGGGAAAGTCACAAGAGACCCAGTACTTC.

This clonotype was picked up one time. The chain combines TRBV29-1 with TRBJ2-7, with D perhaps matching TRBD1 (6 bases). Germline loops: CDR1 SQVTM, CDR2 ANQGSEA. The CDR3 runs 12 residues. V lost 4 bases to trimming and J lost 5 bases, with 12 bases between them. The CDR3 loop is CSVGQGSDEQYF. The CDR3 DNA sequence: TGCAGCGTTGGCCAGGGGAGCGACGAGCAGTACTTC.

The J gene is TRBJ2-2, the V gene TRBV15; TRBD2 aligns across 7 bases. The length of the CDR3 is 14 residues. Germline trimming cut 0 bases from V and 9 bases from J; bases unmatched to any gene: 4. The germline V gene has CDR1 LNHNV and CDR2 YYDKDF (reference sequence). Written as DNA, the CDR3 is TGTGCCACCAGCAGAGAGGGAGGGACTCGGGAGCTGTTTTTT. Its translation is CATSREGGTRELFF.

This clonotype was found a few times. The chain carries TRBV12-3 or TRBV12-4 and TRBJ2-7; possibly TRBD1 or TRBD2 for D (5 bases each). The CDR3 is 12 residues long. Trimming took off 6 bases at V and 3 bases at J, with 9 bases between the two ends. The CDR3 DNA follows: TGTGCCAGCAGGAAGAGGGGCTACGAGCAGTACTTC. It specifies CASRKRGYEQYF.

The chain uses TRBV18 and TRBJ1-1, with TRBD1 matching over 7 bases. The CDR3 is made up of 14 amino acids. In germline, CDR1 is KGHSH, CDR2 LQKENI. V lost 3 bases and J lost 7; bases outside the gene matches: 8. The CDR3 coding sequence is TGTGCCAGCTCACCCAATACAGGGGTACATGAAGCTTTCTTT. This sequence encodes CASSPNTGVHEAFF.

V is TRBV6-6 and J is TRBJ2-4; TRBD2 matches at 7 bases. The junction had 13 bases not matched to a gene; V was cut back by 6 bases and J by 5 bases. Germline V gene sequence: CDR1 MNHNY, CDR2 SVGAGI (reference sequence). The CDR3 totals 16 residues. The DNA of the CDR3 is TGTGCCAGCAGCTACGGGGTCGGCGGGAGAGAAAACATTCAGTACTTC. Translation gives CASSYGVGGRENIQYF.

A few counts support this clonotype. V and J are TRBV6-6 and TRBJ2-5; D assignment may be TRBD1 or TRBD2 (5 bases each). There are 12 residues in the CDR3. CDR1 is MNHNY, CDR2 SVGAGI, per germline (reference sequence). V shed 8 bases and J shed 8 bases, with 15 bases lying between them. CDR3 DNA sequence: TGTGCCAGCGGGGGTCAGGGCGGAACCCAGTACTTC. Its protein is CASGGQGGTQYF.

The sample holds a few counts of this clonotype. This chain links TRBV11-2 with TRBJ2-5, with D hard to call. The J call is in doubt because the DNA end fits TRBJ2-7 better. The CDR3 spans 14 residues. Germline assignment: CDR1 SGHAT and CDR2 FQNNGV. Written as DNA, the CDR3 is TGTGCCAGCAGCTTACGGGCGCTACCCTACGAGCAGTACTTC. Its protein is CASSLRALPYEQYF.

This chain connects TRBV29-1 to TRBJ2-4, with 11 bases fitting TRBD2. The CDR3 consists of 14 residues. CDR1 and CDR2 from the germline V gene are SQVTM and ANQGSEA. The junction had 5 bases not matched to a gene; V was cut back by 5 bases and J by 5 bases. The chain's CDR3 is CSVLAGGSQNIQYF. The CDR3 coding sequence is TGCAGCGTTTTAGCGGGGGGGTCCCAAAACATTCAGTACTTC.

The rearrangement uses TRBV7-9 and TRBJ1-4; 8 bases are a match to TRBD1. Germline assignment: CDR1 SEHNR and CDR2 FQNEAQ (reference sequence). The CDR3 is 15 amino acids. Trimming removed 2 bases from V and 8 bases from J; junction bases left unmatched: 7. The CDR3 coding sequence is TGTGCCAGCAGCTTACAGGGGGCGGCCGGAGAAAAACTGTTTTTT. Its protein is CASSLQGAAGEKLFF.

As DNA, the CDR3 is TGTGCCAGCAGCGGAGGACTAGCGGGCAACCTAGCCAAAAACATTCAGTACTTC. Protein: CASSGGLAGNLAKNIQYF. The chain is built from TRBV7-2 and TRBJ2-4; 11 bases are shared with TRBD2. The V gene end was trimmed by 5 bases and the J gene end by 0 bases; junction bases not matched to a gene: 9. The CDR3 is 18 amino acids. Germline-derived CDR1 and CDR2 are SGHTA and FQGNSA.

The rearrangement joins TRBV30 to TRBJ1-1; a weak D match, TRBD1 (5 bases). The CDR3 is 14 residues long. Looked up from germline, CDR1 is GTSNPN and CDR2 is SVGIG (reference sequence). CDR3 in DNA: TGTGCTGTGAAGGGGTTCACTAAGAACACTGAAGCTTTCTTT. Residues: CAVKGFTKNTEAFF.

There are a few counts of this clonotype. No conserved phenylalanine or tryptophan is present at the end of the CDR3, so a read error is the likely explanation. The rearrangement uses TRBV4-3 and TRBJ2-3, with TRBD2 matching over 9 bases. The CDR3 has 17 residues. Germline CDR1 is LGHNA and CDR2 is YSLEER. Trimming removed 2 bases from V and 3 bases from J; junction bases left unmatched: 9. Here the CDR3 DNA reads TGCGCCAGCAGCCAACAATCCAGGGCGGGAGGGACAGATACGCAGTATCTT. This encodes CASSQQSRAGGTDTQYL.

The genes are TRBV9 and TRBJ1-4; D is uncertain. The CDR3 extends over 16 amino acids. V lost 0 bases, J lost 3 bases, and 12 bases lay in between. Germline V gene lookup returns CDR1 SGDLS and CDR2 YYNGEE. CDR3 bases: TGTGCCAGCAGCGTAGGAAATGGCGTCTCTAATGAAAAACTGTTTTTT. It encodes CASSVGNGVSNEKLFF.

This clonotype occurred a few times. This chain joins TRBV2 and TRBJ1-4; D is uncertain. Per the germline V gene, CDR1 is SNHLY and CDR2 is FYNNEI. V was pared by 6 bases and J by 5 bases, with 10 bases between. This CDR3 is 13 amino acids long. The DNA of the CDR3 is TGTGCCAGCAGATTGGGAAGAAATGAAAAACTGTTTTTT. This translates into CASRLGRNEKLFF.

This clonotype was counted a few times. J is TRBJ1-4 and V is TRBV19; 11 nucleotides agree with TRBD1. V shed 6 bases, J shed 7 bases, and the junction held 13 bases outside the gene matches. Per the germline V gene, CDR1 is LNHDA and CDR2 is SQIVND (reference sequence). This CDR3 region has 17 residues. CDR3: CASSWTGGPGRGEKLFF. CDR3 nucleotide sequence: TGTGCCAGTAGCTGGACAGGGGGCCCCGGAAGGGGTGAAAAACTGTTTTTT.

The CDR3 loop is CATTGGWGSPLHF. In nucleotides, the CDR3 is TGTGCCACTACCGGGGGTTGGGGTTCACCCCTCCACTTT. This chain connects TRBV6-6 to TRBJ1-6; possible D gene TRBD1, 5 bases. V was trimmed by 10 bases and J by 9 bases, leaving 16 bases between them. Germline V lookup: CDR1 MNHNY, CDR2 SVGAGI (reference sequence). The CDR3 covers 13 residues.

This clonotype has just a few counts. The J gene is TRBJ2-3, the V gene TRBV20-1; the match to TRBD2 covers 11 bases. Trimming at V came to 1 base and at J to 4 bases, leaving 4 bases not matched to a gene. CDR1 and CDR2 from the germline V gene are DFQATT and SNEGSKA (reference sequence). The CDR3 spans 15 residues. CDR3 DNA sequence: TGCAGTGCTAGAGCCGGGACTAGCGGCGCAGATACGCAGTATTTT. It codes for CSARAGTSGADTQYF.

This chain's CDR3 is CASSLFGGLRNEQFF. The CDR3 DNA follows: TGTGCCAGCAGCTTATTCGGTGGACTACGAAATGAGCAGTTCTTC. The chain uses TRBV7-2 and TRBJ2-1; D might be TRBD2 (6 bases). Germline V gene sequence: CDR1 SGHTA, CDR2 FQGNSA. V dropped 2 bases and J dropped 7 bases, with 15 bases sitting between them. The CDR3 is made up of 15 amino acids. Drawing the rest from reference TRBV7-2 and TRBJ2-1, the complete variable domain is GAGVSQSPSNKVTEKGKDVELRCDPISGHTALYWYRQSLGQGLEFLIYFQGNSAPDKSGLPSDRFSAERTGGSVSTLTIQRTQQEDSAVYLCASSLFGGLRNEQFFGPGTRLTVL.

V and J are TRBV29-1 and TRBJ2-4; a possible D gene is TRBD1 (5 bases). CDR1 and CDR2 from the germline V gene are SQVTM and ANQGSEA. The CDR3 spans 12 residues. Trimming removed 8 bases from V and 7 bases from J, with 15 bases in between. The CDR3 nucleotides are TGCAGCTTCCAGGGTCTCGGCAACATTCAGTACTTC. This gives the protein CSFQGLGNIQYF.

This clonotype was found many times. The rearrangement joins TRBV10-3 to TRBJ1-2, with D tentatively TRBD1 (5 bases). The V and J ends lost 2 bases and 6 bases respectively, with 10 bases between them. The CDR3 loop spans 13 amino acids. The germline V gene has CDR1 ENHRY and CDR2 SYGVKD. CDR3 sequence: CAISEGPGDGYTF. DNA for the CDR3: TGTGCCATCAGTGAGGGTCCGGGGGATGGCTACACCTTC.

The rearrangement uses TRBV29-1 and TRBJ1-2, with D possibly being TRBD1 (6 bases). The germline gives CDR1 SQVTM, CDR2 ANQGSEA. The V end was cut by 0 bases, the J end by 7 bases, with 24 bases between. The CDR3 sequence is 17 residues long. In DNA, the CDR3 is TGCAGCGTTGAAGACCTACCCTCCGACAGGCCACATACTGGCTACACCTTC. This translates into CSVEDLPSDRPHTGYTF.

This chain links TRBV5-1 with TRBJ1-2; D is uncertain. CDR1 is SGHRS, CDR2 YFSETQ, per germline. V was shortened by 1 base and J by 0 bases, with 10 bases between the two germline ends. The CDR3 loop spans 15 amino acids. For the CDR3, the DNA is TGCGCCAGCAGCTTGACGACGTCGCCTAACTATGGCTACACCTTC. Translated: CASSLTTSPNYGYTF. Drawing the rest from reference TRBV5-1 and TRBJ1-2, the complete variable domain is KAGVTQTPRYLIKTRGQQVTLSCSPISGHRSVSWYQQTPGQGLQFLFEYFSETQRNKGNFPGRFSGRQFSNSRSEMNVSTLELGDSALYLCASSLTTSPNYGYTFGSGTRLTVV.

Here the CDR3 DNA reads TGTGCCAGCAGCTCGACAGGGGGTGTCAAAAACATTCAGTACTTC. It codes for CASSSTGGVKNIQYF. V is TRBV7-2 and J is TRBJ2-4, with 9 bases that match TRBD1. The CDR3 is 15 amino acids. CDR1 and CDR2 (germline): SGHTA, FQGNSA. J lost 3 bases, V lost 4 bases, and 4 bases had no gene match. The full variable domain, completed using reference TRBV7-2 and TRBJ2-4, is GAGVSQSPSNKVTEKGKDVELRCDPISGHTALYWYRQSLGQGLEFLIYFQGNSAPDKSGLPSDRFSAERTGGSVSTLTIQRTQQEDSAVYLCASSSTGGVKNIQYFGAGTRLSVL.

This clonotype was counted ten times or more. V gene TRBV12-5 combines with J gene TRBJ2-5; D is unclear. CDR1 is LGHNT, CDR2 FRNRAP, per germline. The CDR3 length is 11 residues. V was clipped by 1 base and J by 4 bases, with 1 base between them. In DNA, the CDR3 is TGTGCTAGTGGTTTGGGAGAGACCCAGTACTTC. It encodes CASGLGETQYF.